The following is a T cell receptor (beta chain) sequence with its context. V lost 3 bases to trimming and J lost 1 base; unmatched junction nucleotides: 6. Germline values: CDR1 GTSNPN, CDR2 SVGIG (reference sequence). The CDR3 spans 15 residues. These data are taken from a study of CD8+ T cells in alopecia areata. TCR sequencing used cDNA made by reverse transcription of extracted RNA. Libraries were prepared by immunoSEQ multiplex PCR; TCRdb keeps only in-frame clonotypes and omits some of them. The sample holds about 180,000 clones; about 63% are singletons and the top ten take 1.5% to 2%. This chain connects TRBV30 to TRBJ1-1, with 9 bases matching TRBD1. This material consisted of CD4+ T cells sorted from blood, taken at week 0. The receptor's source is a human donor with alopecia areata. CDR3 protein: CAWRRTGGGNTEAFF. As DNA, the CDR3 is TGTGCCTGGAGACGCACAGGGGGCGGGAACACTGAAGCTTTCTTT.